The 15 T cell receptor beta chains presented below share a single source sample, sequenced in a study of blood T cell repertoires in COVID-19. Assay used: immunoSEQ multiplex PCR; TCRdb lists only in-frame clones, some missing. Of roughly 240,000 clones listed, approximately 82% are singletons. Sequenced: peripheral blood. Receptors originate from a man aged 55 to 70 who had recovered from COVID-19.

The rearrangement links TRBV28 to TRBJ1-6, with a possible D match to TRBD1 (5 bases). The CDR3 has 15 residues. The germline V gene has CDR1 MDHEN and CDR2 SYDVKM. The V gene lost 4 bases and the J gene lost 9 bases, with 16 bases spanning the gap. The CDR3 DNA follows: TGTGCCAGCAGTTCGGACCTAAGGGGTCGTTCACCCCTCCACTTT. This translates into CASSSDLRGRSPLHF. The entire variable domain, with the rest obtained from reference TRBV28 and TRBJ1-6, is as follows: DVKVTQSSRYLVKRTGEKVFLECVQDMDHENMFWYRQDPGLGLRLIYFSYDVKMKEKGDIPEGYSVSREKKERFSLILESASTNQTSMYLCASSSDLRGRSPLHFGNGTRLTVT.

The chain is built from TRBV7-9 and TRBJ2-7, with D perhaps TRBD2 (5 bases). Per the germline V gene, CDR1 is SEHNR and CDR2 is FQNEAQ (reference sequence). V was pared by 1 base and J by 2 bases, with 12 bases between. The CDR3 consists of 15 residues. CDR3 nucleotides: TGTGCCAGCAGCTTAGGATCCAGCGGAGCCTACGAGCAGTACTTC. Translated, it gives CASSLGSSGAYEQYF.

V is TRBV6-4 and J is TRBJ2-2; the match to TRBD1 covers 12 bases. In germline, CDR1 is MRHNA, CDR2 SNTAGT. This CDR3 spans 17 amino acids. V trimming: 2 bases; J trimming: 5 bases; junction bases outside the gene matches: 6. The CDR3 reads CASSDRDRGRWTGELFF. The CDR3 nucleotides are TGTGCCAGCAGTGACAGGGACAGGGGGCGGTGGACCGGGGAGCTGTTTTTT.

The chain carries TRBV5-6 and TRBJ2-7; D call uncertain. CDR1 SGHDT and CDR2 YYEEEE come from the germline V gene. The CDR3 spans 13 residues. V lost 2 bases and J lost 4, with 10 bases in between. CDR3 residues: CASSFQEGYEQYF. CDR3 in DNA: TGTGCCAGCAGCTTCCAGGAAGGATACGAGCAGTACTTC.

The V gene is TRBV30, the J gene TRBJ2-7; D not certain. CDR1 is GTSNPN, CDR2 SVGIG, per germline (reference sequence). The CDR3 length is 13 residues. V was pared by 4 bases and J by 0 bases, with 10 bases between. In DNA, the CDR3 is TGTGCCTGGACTCCGCCTAGCTCCTACGAGCAGTACTTC. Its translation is CAWTPPSSYEQYF. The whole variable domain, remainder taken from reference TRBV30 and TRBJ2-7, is SQTIHQWPATLVQPVGSPLSLECTVEGTSNPNLYWYRQAAGRGLQLLFYSVGIGQISSEVPQNLSASRPQDRQFILSSKKLLLSDSGFYLCAWTPPSSYEQYFGPGTRLTVT.

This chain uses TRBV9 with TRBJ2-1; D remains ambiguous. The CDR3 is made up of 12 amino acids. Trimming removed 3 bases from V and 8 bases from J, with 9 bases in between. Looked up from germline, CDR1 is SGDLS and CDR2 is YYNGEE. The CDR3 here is CASSAYGDEQFF. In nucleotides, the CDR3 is TGTGCCAGCAGCGCCTACGGAGATGAGCAGTTCTTC.

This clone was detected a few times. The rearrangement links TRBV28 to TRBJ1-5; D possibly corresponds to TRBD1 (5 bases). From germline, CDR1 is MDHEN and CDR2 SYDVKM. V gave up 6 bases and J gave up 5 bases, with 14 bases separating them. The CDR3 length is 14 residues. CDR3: CASSLTVSYQPQHF. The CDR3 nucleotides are TGTGCCAGCAGCCTGACAGTATCCTATCAGCCCCAGCATTTT. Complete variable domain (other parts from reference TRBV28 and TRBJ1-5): DVKVTQSSRYLVKRTGEKVFLECVQDMDHENMFWYRQDPGLGLRLIYFSYDVKMKEKGDIPEGYSVSREKKERFSLILESASTNQTSMYLCASSLTVSYQPQHFGDGTRLSIL.

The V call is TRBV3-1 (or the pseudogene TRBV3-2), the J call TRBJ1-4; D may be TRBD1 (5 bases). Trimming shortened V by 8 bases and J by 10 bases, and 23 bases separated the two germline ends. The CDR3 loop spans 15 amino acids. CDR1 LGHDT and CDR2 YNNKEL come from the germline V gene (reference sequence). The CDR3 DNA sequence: TGTGCCAGCCTCCCCGGACCAGGACAAATGGGAAAACTGTTTTTT. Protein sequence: CASLPGPGQMGKLFF.

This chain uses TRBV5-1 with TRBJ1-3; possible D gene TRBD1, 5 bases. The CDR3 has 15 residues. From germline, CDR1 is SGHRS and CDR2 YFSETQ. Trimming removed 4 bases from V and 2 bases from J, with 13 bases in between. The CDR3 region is CASSPGLNTGNTIYF. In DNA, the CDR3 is TGCGCCAGCAGCCCGGGACTGAATACTGGAAACACCATATATTTT.

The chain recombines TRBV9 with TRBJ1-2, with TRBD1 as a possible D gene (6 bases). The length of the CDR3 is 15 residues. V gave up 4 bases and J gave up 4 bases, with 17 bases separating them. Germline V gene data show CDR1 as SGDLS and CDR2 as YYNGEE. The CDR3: CASSKRTEGSYGYTF. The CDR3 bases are TGTGCCAGCAGCAAGCGGACAGAGGGGTCCTATGGCTACACCTTC.

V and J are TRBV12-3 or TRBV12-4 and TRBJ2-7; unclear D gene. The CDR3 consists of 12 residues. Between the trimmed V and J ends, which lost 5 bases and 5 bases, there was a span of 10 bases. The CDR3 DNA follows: TGTGCCAGCAGTAACAGACGTAACGAGCAGTACTTC. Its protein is CASSNRRNEQYF.

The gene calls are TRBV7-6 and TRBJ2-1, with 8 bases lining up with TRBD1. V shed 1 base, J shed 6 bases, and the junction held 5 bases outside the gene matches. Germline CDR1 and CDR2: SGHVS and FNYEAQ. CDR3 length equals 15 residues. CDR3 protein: CASSLEWDRPNEQFF. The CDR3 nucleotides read TGTGCCAGCAGCTTAGAGTGGGACAGGCCCAATGAGCAGTTCTTC.

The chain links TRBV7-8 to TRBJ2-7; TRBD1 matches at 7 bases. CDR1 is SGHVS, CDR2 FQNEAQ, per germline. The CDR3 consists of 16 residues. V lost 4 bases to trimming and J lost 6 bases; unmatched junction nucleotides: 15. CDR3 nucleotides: TGTGCCAGCAGCTACCGGATACAGGGGAGTTTTCCCGAGCAGTACTTC. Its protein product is CASSYRIQGSFPEQYF.

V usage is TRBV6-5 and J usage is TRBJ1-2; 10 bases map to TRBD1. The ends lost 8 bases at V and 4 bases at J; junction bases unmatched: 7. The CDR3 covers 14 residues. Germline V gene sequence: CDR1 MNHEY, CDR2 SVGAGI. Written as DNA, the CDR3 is TGTGCCAGCCTCCGGGACAGGGGAGCCTATGGCTACACCTTC. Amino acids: CASLRDRGAYGYTF.

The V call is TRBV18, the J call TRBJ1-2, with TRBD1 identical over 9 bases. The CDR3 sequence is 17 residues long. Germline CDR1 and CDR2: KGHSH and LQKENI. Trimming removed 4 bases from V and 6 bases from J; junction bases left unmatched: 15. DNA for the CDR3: TGTGCCAGCTCACTCGCCGGGACAGGGCGCGATTCGGATGGCTACACCTTC. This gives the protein CASSLAGTGRDSDGYTF.